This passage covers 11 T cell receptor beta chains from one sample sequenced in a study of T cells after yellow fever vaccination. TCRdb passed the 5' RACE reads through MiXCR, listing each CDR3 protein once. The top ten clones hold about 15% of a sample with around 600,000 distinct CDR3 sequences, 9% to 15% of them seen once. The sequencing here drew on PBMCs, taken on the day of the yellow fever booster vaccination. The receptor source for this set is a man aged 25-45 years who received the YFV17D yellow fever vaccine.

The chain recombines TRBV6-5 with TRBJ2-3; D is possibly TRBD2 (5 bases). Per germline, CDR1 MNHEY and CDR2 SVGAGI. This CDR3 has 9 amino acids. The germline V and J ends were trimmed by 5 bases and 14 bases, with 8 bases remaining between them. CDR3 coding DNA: TGTGCCAGCAGTCGAGAGGGGTATTTT. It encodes CASSREGYF.

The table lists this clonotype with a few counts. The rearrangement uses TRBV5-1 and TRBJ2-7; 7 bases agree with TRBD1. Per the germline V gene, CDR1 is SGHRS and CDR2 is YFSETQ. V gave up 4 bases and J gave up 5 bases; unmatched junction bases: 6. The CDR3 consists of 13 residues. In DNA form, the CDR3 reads TGCGCCAGCAGCCACTCCGACAGGGACGAGCAGTACTTC. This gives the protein CASSHSDRDEQYF.

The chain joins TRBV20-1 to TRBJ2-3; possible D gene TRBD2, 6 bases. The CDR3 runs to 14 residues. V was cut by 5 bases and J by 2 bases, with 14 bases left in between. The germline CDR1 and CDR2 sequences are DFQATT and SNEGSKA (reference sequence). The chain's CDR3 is CSASGDSLTDTQYF. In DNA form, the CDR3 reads TGCAGTGCTTCGGGGGACTCCCTCACAGATACGCAGTATTTT.

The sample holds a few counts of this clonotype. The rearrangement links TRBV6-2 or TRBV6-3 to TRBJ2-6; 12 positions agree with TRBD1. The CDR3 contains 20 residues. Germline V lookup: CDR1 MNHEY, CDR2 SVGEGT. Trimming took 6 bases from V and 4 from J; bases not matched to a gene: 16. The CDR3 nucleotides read TGTGCCAGCAGCATCCCCCCGGGACAGGGGGCTTTTTACGGGGCCAACGTCCTGACTTTC. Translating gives CASSIPPGQGAFYGANVLTF.

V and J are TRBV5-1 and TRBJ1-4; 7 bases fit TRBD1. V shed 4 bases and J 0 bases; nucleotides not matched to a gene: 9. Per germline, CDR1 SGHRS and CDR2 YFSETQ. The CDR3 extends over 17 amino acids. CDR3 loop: CASSPGQVSSTNEKLFF. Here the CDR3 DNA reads TGCGCCAGCAGCCCAGGACAGGTTTCCTCAACTAATGAAAAACTGTTTTTT.

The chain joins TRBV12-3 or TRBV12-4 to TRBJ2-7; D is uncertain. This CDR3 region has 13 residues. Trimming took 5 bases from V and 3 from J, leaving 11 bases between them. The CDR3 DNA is TGTGCCAGCAGTCCCAACTCTGGCTACGAGCAGTACTTC. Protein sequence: CASSPNSGYEQYF.

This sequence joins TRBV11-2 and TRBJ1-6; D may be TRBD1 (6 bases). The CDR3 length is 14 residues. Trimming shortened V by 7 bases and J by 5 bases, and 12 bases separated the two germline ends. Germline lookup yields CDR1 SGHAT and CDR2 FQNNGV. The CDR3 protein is CASTRTEDNSPLHF. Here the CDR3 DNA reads TGTGCCAGCACCAGGACAGAAGATAATTCACCCCTCCACTTT.

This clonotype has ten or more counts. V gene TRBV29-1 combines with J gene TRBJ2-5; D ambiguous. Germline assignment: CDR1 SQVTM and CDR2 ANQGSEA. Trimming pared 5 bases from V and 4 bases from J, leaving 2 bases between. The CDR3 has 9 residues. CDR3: CSVRETQYF. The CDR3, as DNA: TGCAGCGTTCGAGAGACCCAGTACTTC.

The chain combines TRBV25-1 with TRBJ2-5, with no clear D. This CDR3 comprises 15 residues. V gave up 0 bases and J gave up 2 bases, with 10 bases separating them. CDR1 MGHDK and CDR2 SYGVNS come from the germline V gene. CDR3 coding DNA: TGTGCCAGCAGTGAATACTTCGCTGAACAAGAGACCCAGTACTTC. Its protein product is CASSEYFAEQETQYF.

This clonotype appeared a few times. The CDR3 bases are TGTGCCAGTAGTATTGAGGGGTCGGAGCAGTTCTTC. Translation gives CASSIEGSEQFF. The V and J genes are TRBV19 and TRBJ2-1; D tentatively reads TRBD1 or TRBD2 (5 bases each). The CDR3 has 12 residues. Germline V gene lookup returns CDR1 LNHDA and CDR2 SQIVND (reference sequence). Trimming cost V 3 bases and J 10 bases, with 10 bases left between them.

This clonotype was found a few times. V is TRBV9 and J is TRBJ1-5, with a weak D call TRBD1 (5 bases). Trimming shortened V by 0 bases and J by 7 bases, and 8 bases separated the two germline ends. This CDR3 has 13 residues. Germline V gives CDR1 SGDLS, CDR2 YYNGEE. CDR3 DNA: TGTGCCAGCAGCGTAGCAGAGGGGCAGCCCCAGCATTTT. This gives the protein CASSVAEGQPQHF.